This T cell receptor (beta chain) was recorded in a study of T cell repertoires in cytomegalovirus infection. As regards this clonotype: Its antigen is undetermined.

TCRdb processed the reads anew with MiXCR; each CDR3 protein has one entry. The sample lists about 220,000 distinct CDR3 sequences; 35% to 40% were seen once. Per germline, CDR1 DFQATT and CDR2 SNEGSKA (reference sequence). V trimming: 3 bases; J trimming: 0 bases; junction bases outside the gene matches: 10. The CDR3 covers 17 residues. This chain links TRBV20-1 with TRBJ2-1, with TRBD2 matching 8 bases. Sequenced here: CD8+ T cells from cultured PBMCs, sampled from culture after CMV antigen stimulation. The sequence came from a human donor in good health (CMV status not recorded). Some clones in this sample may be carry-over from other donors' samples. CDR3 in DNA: TGCAGTGCTAGTTCAGCGGGGGCGCCGAGCTCCTACAATGAGCAGTTCTTC. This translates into CSASSAGAPSSYNEQFF.